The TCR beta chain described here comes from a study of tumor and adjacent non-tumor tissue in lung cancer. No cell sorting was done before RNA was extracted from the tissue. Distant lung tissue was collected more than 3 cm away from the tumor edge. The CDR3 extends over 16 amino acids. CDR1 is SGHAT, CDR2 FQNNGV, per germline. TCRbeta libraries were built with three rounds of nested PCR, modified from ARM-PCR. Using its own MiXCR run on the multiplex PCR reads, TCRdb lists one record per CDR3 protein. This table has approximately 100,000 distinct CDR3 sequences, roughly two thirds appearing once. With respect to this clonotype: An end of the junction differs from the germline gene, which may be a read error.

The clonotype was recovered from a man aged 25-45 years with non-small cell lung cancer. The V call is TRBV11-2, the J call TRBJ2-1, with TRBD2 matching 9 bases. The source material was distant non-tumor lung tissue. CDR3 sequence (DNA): TGTGCCAGCAGCTTCGCCCGACTAGCGGCCTACAATGTGCAGTTCTTC. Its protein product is CASSFARLAAYNVQFF.